This T cell receptor (beta chain) was identified during a study of T cells expressing NK-cell markers. Findings and caveats of the study: For a handful of donors, these clonotypes were likewise the leading ones in the CD3+CD56-NKG2C+ fraction. About six donors showed dominant NKG2C+ clonotypes comprising roughly 1.0-7.5% of their CD8+ T cells.

For TCR beta, cDNA was produced by 5'RACE template switching with UMIs. Reprocessing the 5' RACE reads, TCRdb reports a single entry for every CDR3 protein and omits DNA. The sample's table shows under 600,000 distinct CDR3 sequences. Germline loops: CDR1 MNHNS, CDR2 SASEGT. This CDR3 comprises 17 residues. Notes on this clonotype: Its antigen remains unknown.

The chain employs TRBV6-1 and TRBJ2-2; TCRdb gives TRBD2 as the D gene, but with no DNA this cannot be confirmed. The source is a woman aged 45-60 years in good health. The material sequenced was blood T cells: a sorted CD56 or NKG2C T cell subset, CD4+ or CD8+ T cells, or bulk PBMC T cells (not recorded which). The CDR3 reads CASSEIPLAANTGELFF.